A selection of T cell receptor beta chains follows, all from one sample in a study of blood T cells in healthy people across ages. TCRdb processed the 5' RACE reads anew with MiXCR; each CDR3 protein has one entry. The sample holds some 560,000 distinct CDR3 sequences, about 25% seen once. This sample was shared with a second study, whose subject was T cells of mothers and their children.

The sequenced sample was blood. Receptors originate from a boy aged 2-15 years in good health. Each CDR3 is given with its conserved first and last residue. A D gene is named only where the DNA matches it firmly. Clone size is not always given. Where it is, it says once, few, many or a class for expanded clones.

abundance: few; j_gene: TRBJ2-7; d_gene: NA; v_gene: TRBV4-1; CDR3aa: CASSQGLVTPYYSYEQYF; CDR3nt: TGCGCCAGCAGCCAAGGACTGGTTACCCCCTATTACTCCTACGAGCAGTACTTC
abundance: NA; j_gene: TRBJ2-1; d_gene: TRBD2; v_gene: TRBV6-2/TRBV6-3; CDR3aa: CASSYSNLAGYNEQFF; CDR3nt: TGTGCCAGCAGTTACTCGAATCTAGCGGGATACAATGAGCAGTTCTTC
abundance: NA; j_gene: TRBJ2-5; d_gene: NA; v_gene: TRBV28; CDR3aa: CASSLAGEGTETQCF; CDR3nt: TGTGCCAGCAGTTTAGCAGGGGAGGGTACAGAGACCCAGTGCTTC
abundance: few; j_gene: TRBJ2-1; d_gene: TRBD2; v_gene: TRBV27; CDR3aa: CASSRPSSGYYNEQFF; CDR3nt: TGTGCCAGCAGCCGACCTTCTAGCGGCTACTACAATGAGCAGTTCTTC
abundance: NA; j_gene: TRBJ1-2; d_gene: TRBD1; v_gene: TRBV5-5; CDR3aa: CASSGIRTGVSGYTF; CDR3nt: TGTGCCAGCTCCGGGATCAGGACAGGGGTCTCTGGCTACACCTTC
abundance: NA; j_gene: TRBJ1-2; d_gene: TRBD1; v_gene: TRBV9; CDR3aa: CASSPRTGGVYGYTF; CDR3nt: TGTGCCAGCAGCCCAAGGACAGGGGGCGTCTATGGCTACACCTTC
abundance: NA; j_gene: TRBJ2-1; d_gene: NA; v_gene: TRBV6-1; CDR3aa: CASSDLWGSSYNERFF; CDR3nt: TGTGCCAGCAGTGACCTTTGGGGGAGTTCCTACAATGAGCGGTTCTTC
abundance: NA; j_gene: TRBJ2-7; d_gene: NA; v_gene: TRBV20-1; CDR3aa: CSARRSGTKDEQYF; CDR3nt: TGCAGTGCTAGGCGGTCGGGGACGAAGGACGAGCAGTACTTC
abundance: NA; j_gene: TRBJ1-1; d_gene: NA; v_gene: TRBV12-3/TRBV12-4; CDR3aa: CASTSGGTEAFF; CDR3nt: TGTGCCAGCACCTCGGGGGGCACTGAAGCTTTCTTT
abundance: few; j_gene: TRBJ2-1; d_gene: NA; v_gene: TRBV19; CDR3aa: CASALGGLSSYNEQFF; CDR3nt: TGTGCCAGTGCCCTAGGCGGGTTAAGCTCCTACAATGAGCAGTTCTTC
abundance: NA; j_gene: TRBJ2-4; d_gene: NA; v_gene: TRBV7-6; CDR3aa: CSSSLGGLSSPLNIQYF; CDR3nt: TGTTCCAGCAGCTTAGGCGGACTATCATCCCCGCTAAACATTCAGTACTTC
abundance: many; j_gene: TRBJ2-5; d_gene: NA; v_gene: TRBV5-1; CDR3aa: CASSLAGGRQETQYF; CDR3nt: TGCGCCAGCAGCTTGGCGGGGGGCCGGCAAGAGACCCAGTACTTC
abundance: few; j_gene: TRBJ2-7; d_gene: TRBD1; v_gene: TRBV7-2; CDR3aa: CASSSRQGAYEQYF; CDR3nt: TGTGCCAGCAGCTCCAGACAGGGGGCCTACGAGCAGTACTTC
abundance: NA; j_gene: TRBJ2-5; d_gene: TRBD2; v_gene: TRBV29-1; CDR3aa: CSFTSGSGAQETQYF; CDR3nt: TGCAGCTTTACTAGCGGGAGTGGGGCCCAAGAGACCCAGTACTTC
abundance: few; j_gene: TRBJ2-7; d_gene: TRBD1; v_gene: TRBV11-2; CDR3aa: CASSFYPLAGQGDEQYF; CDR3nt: TGTGCCAGCAGCTTTTACCCCCTAGCGGGACAGGGGGACGAGCAGTACTTC
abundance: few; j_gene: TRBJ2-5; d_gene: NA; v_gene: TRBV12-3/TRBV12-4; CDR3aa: CASRPGTFQETQYF; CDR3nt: TGTGCCAGCAGACCCGGGACTTTTCAAGAGACCCAGTACTTC
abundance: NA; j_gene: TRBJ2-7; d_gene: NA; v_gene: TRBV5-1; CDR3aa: CASNPQDSYEQYF; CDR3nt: TGCGCCAGCAACCCTCAGGACTCCTACGAGCAGTACTTC
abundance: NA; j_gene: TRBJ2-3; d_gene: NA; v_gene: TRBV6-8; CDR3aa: CASRLPIPPGETDTQYF; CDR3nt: TGTGCCAGCAGGCTCCCAATCCCTCCGGGGGAGACAGATACGCAGTATTTT
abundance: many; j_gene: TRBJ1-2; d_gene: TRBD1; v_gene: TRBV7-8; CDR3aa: CASSLGAGGYGYTF; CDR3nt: TGTGCCAGCAGCTTAGGTGCAGGGGGCTATGGCTACACCTTC
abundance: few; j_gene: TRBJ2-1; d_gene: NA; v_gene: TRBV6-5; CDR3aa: CASSSPNLRNEQFF; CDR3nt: TGTGCCAGCAGTTCCCCCAACTTAAGGAATGAGCAGTTCTTC
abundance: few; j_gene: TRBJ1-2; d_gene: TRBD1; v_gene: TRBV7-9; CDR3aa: CASTPLEGANGYTF; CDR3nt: TGTGCCAGCACCCCCCTCGAGGGGGCGAACGGCTACACCTTC
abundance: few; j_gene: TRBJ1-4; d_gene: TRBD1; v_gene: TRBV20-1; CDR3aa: CSATDRTGGDEKLFF; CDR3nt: TGCAGTGCCACCGACCGGACAGGGGGGGATGAAAAACTGTTTTTT
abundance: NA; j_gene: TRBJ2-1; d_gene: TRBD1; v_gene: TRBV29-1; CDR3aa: CSVEQGAYNEQFF; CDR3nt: TGCAGCGTCGAACAGGGGGCTTACAATGAGCAGTTCTTC
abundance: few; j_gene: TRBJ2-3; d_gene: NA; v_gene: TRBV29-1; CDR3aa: CSVAYSTDTQYF; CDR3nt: TGCAGCGTTGCATATAGCACAGATACGCAGTATTTT
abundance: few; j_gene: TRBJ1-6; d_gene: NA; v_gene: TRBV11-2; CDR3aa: CASSPTTGGYNSPLHF; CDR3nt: TGTGCCAGCAGCCCTACTACAGGAGGTTATAATTCACCCCTCCACTTT
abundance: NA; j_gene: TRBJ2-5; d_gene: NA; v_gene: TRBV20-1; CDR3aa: CSAPVGQETQYF; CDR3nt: TGCAGTGCCCCGGTGGGGCAAGAGACCCAGTACTTC
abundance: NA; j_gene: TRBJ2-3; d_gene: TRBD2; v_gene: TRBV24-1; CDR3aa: CATSDGTSSATDTQYF; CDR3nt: TGTGCCACCAGTGATGGGACTAGCTCGGCCACAGATACGCAGTATTTT
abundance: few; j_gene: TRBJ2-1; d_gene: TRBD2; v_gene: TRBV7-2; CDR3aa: CASSLGLAANEQFF; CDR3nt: TGTGCCAGCAGCTTAGGACTAGCGGCGAATGAGCAGTTCTTC
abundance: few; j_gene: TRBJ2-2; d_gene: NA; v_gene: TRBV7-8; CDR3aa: CASSLYESGSAGELFF; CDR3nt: TGTGCCAGTAGCTTATACGAGAGCGGCTCTGCCGGGGAGCTGTTTTTT
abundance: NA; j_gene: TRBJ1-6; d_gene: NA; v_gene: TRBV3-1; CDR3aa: CASSQRVVDSPLHF; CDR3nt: TGTGCCAGCAGCCAAAGGGTGGTGGATTCACCCCTCCACTTT
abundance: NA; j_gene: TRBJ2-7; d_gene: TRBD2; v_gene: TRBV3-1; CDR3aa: CASSQKSRGDYEQYF; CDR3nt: TGTGCCAGCAGCCAAAAGTCGCGGGGGGACTACGAGCAGTACTTC
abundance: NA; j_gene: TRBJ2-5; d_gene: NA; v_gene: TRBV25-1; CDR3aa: CASKRSDDQETQYF; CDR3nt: TGTGCCAGCAAAAGGAGCGACGACCAAGAGACCCAGTACTTC
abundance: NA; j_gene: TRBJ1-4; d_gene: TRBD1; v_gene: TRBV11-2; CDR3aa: CASRGQGDEKLFF; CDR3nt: TGTGCCAGCCGCGGACAGGGAGATGAAAAACTGTTTTTT
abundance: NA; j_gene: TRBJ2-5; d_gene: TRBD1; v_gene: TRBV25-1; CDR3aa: CASSDGGRGFQETQYF; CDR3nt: TGTGCCAGCAGTGATGGTGGCAGGGGGTTCCAAGAGACCCAGTACTTC
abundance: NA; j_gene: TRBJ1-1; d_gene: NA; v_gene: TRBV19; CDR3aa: CASSIGGRGLGEAFF; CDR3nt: TGTGCCAGTAGTATTGGTGGCAGGGGTTTAGGTGAAGCTTTCTTT
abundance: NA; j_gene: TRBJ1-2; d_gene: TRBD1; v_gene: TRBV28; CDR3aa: CASTSPGTAYGYTF; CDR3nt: TGTGCCAGCACTTCCCCCGGGACAGCCTATGGCTACACCTTC
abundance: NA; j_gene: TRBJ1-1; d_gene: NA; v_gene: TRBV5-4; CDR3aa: CASSDPGSGGEAFF; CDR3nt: TGTGCCAGCTCTGACCCAGGGTCCGGGGGTGAAGCTTTCTTT
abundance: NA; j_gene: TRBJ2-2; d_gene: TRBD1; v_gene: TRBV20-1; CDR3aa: CSISSRTGVGELFF; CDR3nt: TGCAGTATAAGCTCTCGGACAGGGGTCGGGGAGCTGTTTTTT
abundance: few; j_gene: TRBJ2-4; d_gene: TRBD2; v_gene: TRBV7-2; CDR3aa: CASSLVVAGVSKNIQYF; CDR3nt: TGTGCCAGCAGCTTAGTAGTAGCGGGAGTCTCCAAAAACATTCAGTACTTC
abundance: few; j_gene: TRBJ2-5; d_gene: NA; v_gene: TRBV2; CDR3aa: CASSESQGGETQYF; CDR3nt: TGTGCCAGCAGTGAATCGCAGGGCGGCGAGACCCAGTACTTC
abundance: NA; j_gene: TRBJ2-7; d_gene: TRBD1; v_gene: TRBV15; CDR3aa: CATSRKQGGETQYF; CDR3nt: TGTGCCACCAGCAGAAAACAGGGGGGCGAGACTCAGTACTTC
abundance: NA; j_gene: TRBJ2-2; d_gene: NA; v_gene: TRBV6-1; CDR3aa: CASSRGDRQMAGELFF; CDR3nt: TGTGCCAGCAGTAGGGGGGATCGCCAAATGGCCGGGGAGCTGTTTTTT
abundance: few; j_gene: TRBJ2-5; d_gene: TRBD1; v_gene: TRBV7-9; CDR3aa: CASSRTGGRAETQYF; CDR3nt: TGTGCCAGCAGCCGGACAGGGGGAAGGGCAGAGACCCAGTACTTC
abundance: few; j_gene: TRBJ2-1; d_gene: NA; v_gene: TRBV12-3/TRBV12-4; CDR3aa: CASSPEQRAPYNEQFF; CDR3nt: TGTGCCAGCAGTCCGGAACAGCGGGCACCCTACAATGAGCAGTTCTTC
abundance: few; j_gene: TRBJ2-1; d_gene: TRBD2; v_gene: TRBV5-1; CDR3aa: CASSSGTSGGKYNEQFF; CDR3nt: TGCGCCAGCAGCTCAGGGACTAGCGGGGGGAAATACAATGAGCAGTTCTTC
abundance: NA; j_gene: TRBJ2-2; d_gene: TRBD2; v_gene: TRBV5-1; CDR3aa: CASSPGTSGNTGELFF; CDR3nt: TGCGCCAGCAGCCCCGGGACTAGCGGGAACACCGGGGAGCTGTTTTTT
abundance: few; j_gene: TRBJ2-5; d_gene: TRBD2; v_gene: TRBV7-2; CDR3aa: CASSVGEGETQYF; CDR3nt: TGTGCCAGCAGCGTTGGGGAGGGAGAGACCCAGTACTTC
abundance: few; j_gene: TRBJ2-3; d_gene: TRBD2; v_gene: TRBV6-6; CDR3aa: CASGSSASGGTDTQYF; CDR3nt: TGTGCCAGCGGCTCGTCTGCGAGCGGGGGCACAGATACGCAGTATTTT